The 5 T cell receptor beta chains given below trace back to one sample, sequenced in a study of T cell responses to AZD1222 COVID-19 vaccine. Libraries were prepared by immunoSEQ multiplex PCR; TCRdb keeps only in-frame clonotypes and omits some of them. The profile covers around 80,000 clones, with about 90% appearing a single time and 1% to 1.5% taken by the ten largest. The input for sequencing was peripheral blood, taken 28 days after the second AZD1222 dose. The receptors come from an adult who received the AZD1222 COVID-19 vaccine.

The chain couples TRBV7-6 to TRBJ2-2; 9 bases are a match to TRBD1. The CDR3 sequence is 16 residues long. The germline CDR1 and CDR2 sequences are SGHVS and FNYEAQ. V gave up 5 bases and J gave up 7 bases; unmatched junction bases: 11. CDR3 sequence (DNA): TGTGCCAGCAGCCTTTCTACAGGGGGCGCGGACGGGGAGCTGTTTTTT. Its protein is CASSLSTGGADGELFF.

V usage is TRBV7-2 and J usage is TRBJ2-3, with D possibly matching TRBD2 (6 bases). The length of the CDR3 is 17 residues. Germline loops: CDR1 SGHTA, CDR2 FQGNSA. V was cut by 5 bases and J by 0 bases, with 18 bases left in between. The DNA for the CDR3 is TGTGCCAGCAGCATTAAACTACTAGCTACCAGCACAGATACGCAGTATTTT. This encodes CASSIKLLATSTDTQYF. Complete variable domain (other parts from reference TRBV7-2 and TRBJ2-3): GAGVSQSPSNKVTEKGKDVELRCDPISGHTALYWYRQSLGQGLEFLIYFQGNSAPDKSGLPSDRFSAERTGGSVSTLTIQRTQQEDSAVYLCASSIKLLATSTDTQYFGPGTRLTVL.

The chain carries TRBV6-2 or TRBV6-3 and TRBJ2-1, with TRBD2 matching 7 bases. With V trimmed by 3 bases and J by 0 bases, 2 bases remained unmatched. Germline-derived CDR1 and CDR2 are MNHEY and SVGEGT. The CDR3 totals 15 residues. CDR3 in DNA: TGTGCCAGCAGTTATGGGAGGGGCTCCTACAATGAGCAGTTCTTC. Residues: CASSYGRGSYNEQFF.

V and J are TRBV6-1 and TRBJ2-3, with 8 bases lining up with TRBD2. With 2 bases clipped from V and 0 bases from J, the junction kept 7 bases outside the gene matches. The CDR3 contains 17 residues. The germline gives CDR1 MNHNS, CDR2 SASEGT. In DNA form, the CDR3 reads TGTGCCAGCAGTGAATGGATTGTAGCGGGGAGCACAGATACGCAGTATTTT. Protein: CASSEWIVAGSTDTQYF.

The chain recombines TRBV7-3 with TRBJ2-3, with D possibly TRBD2 on 6 matching bases. Per germline, CDR1 SGHTA and CDR2 FQGTGA. The CDR3 covers 15 residues. Trimming removed 2 bases at V and 1 base at J, with 10 bases between. The DNA of the CDR3 is TGTGCCAGCAGCTTAGTTGGAGGGGGCACAGATACGCAGTATTTT. Translated, it gives CASSLVGGGTDTQYF.